Following are 23 T cell receptor beta chains from one sample sequenced in a study of blood T cell repertoires in COVID-19. Only in-frame clones appear in the TCRdb table, and some are missing; sequencing was by immunoSEQ multiplex PCR. The data hold 200,000 or so clones, with 70% to 90% observed a single time. Specimen: peripheral blood. Receptor source: a woman aged 45 to 65 with acute or convalescent COVID-19.

The gene calls are TRBV10-2 and TRBJ1-2; no clear D. There are 14 residues in the CDR3. V lost 6 bases and J 2 bases, leaving 13 bases between the germline ends. Germline V CDR1 and CDR2: WSHSY, SAAADI. CDR3 in DNA: TGCGCCAGCAGATCACTGGGAGGGAACTATGGCTACACCTTC. Encoded protein: CASRSLGGNYGYTF.

The rearrangement uses TRBV9 and TRBJ1-3; D is ambiguous. This CDR3 is built from 14 residues. Per the germline V gene, CDR1 is SGDLS and CDR2 is YYNGEE. Trimming stripped 0 bases from V and 4 bases from J, with 8 bases between. CDR3 residues: CASSVGAGGNTIYF. CDR3 DNA: TGTGCCAGCAGCGTAGGAGCAGGAGGAAACACCATATATTTT.

The V call is TRBV2, the J call TRBJ1-5; 10 positions match TRBD1. Germline V CDR1 and CDR2: SNHLY, FYNNEI. The CDR3 is 16 amino acids. V shed 6 bases, J shed 6 bases, and the junction held 11 bases outside the gene matches. CDR3 in DNA: TGTGCCAGCAGCGGAGTGGACAGGGGGGCAGGTCAGCCCCAGCATTTT. It yields the protein CASSGVDRGAGQPQHF.

V usage is TRBV14 and J usage is TRBJ1-4, with 12 bases aligning to TRBD1. This CDR3 is built from 16 residues. Germline CDR1 is SGHDN and CDR2 is FVKESK. Germline trimming cut 4 bases from V and 5 bases from J; bases unmatched to any gene: 5. In nucleotides, the CDR3 is TGTGCCAGCAGCCCCTGGGGGACAGGGGGCAATGAAAAACTGTTTTTT. Its translation: CASSPWGTGGNEKLFF.

This clone was observed a single time. The chain recombines TRBV19 with TRBJ2-5, with 8 bases lining up with TRBD1. This CDR3 is built from 15 residues. With V trimmed by 5 bases and J by 4 bases, 9 bases remained unmatched. Germline V CDR1 and CDR2: LNHDA, SQIVND (reference sequence). The chain's CDR3 is CASSGSGGMGETQYF. CDR3 bases: TGTGCCAGTAGTGGTTCAGGGGGCATGGGAGAGACCCAGTACTTC.

This clone was recorded once. The rearrangement uses TRBV4-1 and TRBJ2-7, with a possible D match to TRBD1 (8 bases). Deletions cut 1 base from V and 3 bases from J, with 16 bases between. The CDR3 spans 16 residues. The germline V gene encodes CDR1 MGHRA and CDR2 YSYEKL. The CDR3 DNA is TGCGCCAGCAGCCAAGGGGGGGGACAGGCTGTCTACGAGCAGTACTTC. Its translation: CASSQGGGQAVYEQYF.

V and J are TRBV19 and TRBJ1-5; D gene ambiguous. In germline, CDR1 is LNHDA, CDR2 SQIVND (reference sequence). V shed 3 bases and J shed 7 bases, with 10 bases lying between them. This CDR3 spans 13 amino acids. CDR3 DNA: TGTGCCAGTAGTATTGCGGCTGGGCAGCCCCAGCATTTT. Its protein product is CASSIAAGQPQHF.

V gene TRBV27 combines with J gene TRBJ1-5; 9 bases agree with TRBD1. The V and J ends lost 5 bases and 0 bases, in that order; junction bases with no gene match: 2. This CDR3 contains 15 residues. Germline assignment: CDR1 MNHEY and CDR2 SMNVEV (reference sequence). CDR3 region: CASSRDRDSNQPQHF. CDR3 in DNA: TGTGCCAGCAGTAGGGACAGGGATAGCAATCAGCCCCAGCATTTT.

This clone was counted once. This rearrangement joins TRBV7-2 to TRBJ2-3, with D uncertain. CDR3 length: 19 residues. The V and J ends lost 2 bases and 0 bases respectively, with 21 bases between them. Germline V CDR1 and CDR2: SGHTA, FQGNSA. The CDR3 sequence: CASSLFSMSNRFSTDTQYF. The CDR3, as DNA: TGTGCCAGCAGCTTATTTTCTATGAGTAATCGGTTTAGCACAGATACGCAGTATTTT.

The V and J genes are TRBV5-4 and TRBJ1-1, with 7 nucleotides matching TRBD1. This CDR3 has 14 residues. Germline CDR1 is SGHNT and CDR2 is YYREEE (reference sequence). J was trimmed by 3 bases and V by 4 bases; bases with no gene match: 6. DNA for the CDR3: TGTGCCAGCAGCAGGACAGGAATGGACACTGAAGCTTTCTTT. Translated, it gives CASSRTGMDTEAFF.

This chain connects TRBV2 to TRBJ1-4; 11 nucleotides line up with TRBD1. The CDR3 extends over 14 amino acids. The V and J ends lost 8 bases and 6 bases, in that order; junction bases with no gene match: 5. The V gene's germline CDR1 is SNHLY and CDR2 FYNNEI. The CDR3 reads CASAMGQGDEKLFF. The CDR3 DNA reads TGTGCCAGCGCCATGGGACAGGGGGATGAAAAACTGTTTTTT.

The chain couples TRBV5-8 to TRBJ2-3, with a possible D match to TRBD2 (5 bases). This CDR3 region has 9 residues. Trimming removed 4 bases at V and 12 bases at J, with 6 bases between. Germline V lookup: CDR1 SGHTS, CDR2 YDEGEE. This CDR3 is CASSAGQYF. The CDR3 DNA follows: TGTGCCAGCAGCGCGGGCCAGTATTTT.

This clone was picked up one time. J is TRBJ2-7 and V is TRBV5-4; TRBD2 aligns across 9 bases. The ends lost 0 bases at V and 4 bases at J; junction bases unmatched: 5. The CDR3 has 15 residues. In germline, CDR1 is SGHNT, CDR2 YYREEE (reference sequence). DNA of the CDR3: TGTGCCAGCAGCTTGGGCCTAGCGGGACGGTACGAGCAGTACTTC. Amino acid sequence: CASSLGLAGRYEQYF.

This chain joins TRBV7-9 and TRBJ1-5; perhaps TRBD1 as D (6 bases). V lost 1 base to trimming and J lost 3 bases, with 16 bases between them. Germline V gives CDR1 SEHNR, CDR2 FQNEAQ (reference sequence). The CDR3 runs to 17 residues. For the CDR3, the DNA is TGTGCCAGCAGCTTAGGGCAGGGGAAGGTGACCAATCAGCCCCAGCATTTT. It encodes CASSLGQGKVTNQPQHF.

The chain carries TRBV5-6 and TRBJ1-1, with D uncertain. The CDR3 consists of 14 residues. In germline, CDR1 is SGHDT, CDR2 YYEEEE. V was pared by 2 bases and J by 1 base, with 9 bases between. The CDR3 bases are TGTGCCAGCAGCTTCGGCGGGCGGAACACTGAAGCTTTCTTT. Protein sequence: CASSFGGRNTEAFF. Supplemented by reference TRBV5-6 and TRBJ1-1, the full variable domain reads DAGVTQSPTHLIKTRGQQVTLRCSPKSGHDTVSWYQQALGQGPQFIFQYYEEEERQRGNFPDRFSGHQFPNYSSELNVNALLLGDSALYLCASSFGGRNTEAFFGQGTRLTVV.

This rearrangement joins TRBV5-4 to TRBJ2-5; D possibly corresponds to TRBD1 (5 bases). Trimming pared 1 base from V and 0 bases from J, leaving 10 bases between. The CDR3 extends over 15 amino acids. Germline V lookup: CDR1 SGHNT, CDR2 YYREEE (reference sequence). CDR3 residues: CASSLRSGNQETQYF. CDR3 DNA sequence: TGTGCCAGCAGCTTGAGATCAGGGAACCAAGAGACCCAGTACTTC.

This clone was observed once. This chain joins TRBV6-5 and TRBJ1-6; D uncertain. V was clipped by 6 bases and J by 3 bases, with 12 bases between them. CDR3 size: 15 residues. CDR1 is MNHEY and CDR2 is SVGAGI in the germline V gene. The DNA for the CDR3 is TGTGCCAGCAGCCTCACTACCCTCTATAATTCACCCCTCCACTTT. This gives the protein CASSLTTLYNSPLHF.

The V and J genes are TRBV6-6 and TRBJ2-7; D gene unclear. Germline loops: CDR1 MNHNY, CDR2 SVGAGI (reference sequence). The CDR3 extends over 11 amino acids. V gave up 5 bases and J gave up 3 bases, with 5 bases separating them. The CDR3 spells CASSANYEQYF. The CDR3 DNA reads TGTGCCAGCAGTGCTAACTACGAGCAGTACTTC.

This clone came up once. The chain employs TRBV30 and TRBJ1-6, with 8 bases lining up with TRBD1. V lost 7 bases to trimming and J lost 0 bases; unmatched junction nucleotides: 5. This CDR3 region has 15 residues. Germline-derived CDR1 and CDR2 are GTSNPN and SVGIG (reference sequence). CDR3 in DNA: TGTGCCTACCGACAGGGGAGCTCCTATAATTCACCCCTCCACTTT. This translates into CAYRQGSSYNSPLHF.

V usage is TRBV7-2 and J usage is TRBJ1-5, with D possibly TRBD1 on 6 matching bases. CDR1 is SGHTA, CDR2 FQGNSA, per germline. CDR3 length equals 13 residues. V lost 4 bases and J lost 8, with 12 bases in between. CDR3 sequence (DNA): TGTGCCAGCAGCTACGACAGGTTCGAGCCCCAGCATTTT. Encoded protein: CASSYDRFEPQHF.

This clone was found many times. DNA of the CDR3: TGTGCCAGCAGCCGCCAGCGGGGAAGCAATGAGCAGTTCTTC. Translating it yields CASSRQRGSNEQFF. The rearrangement joins TRBV3-1 (or the pseudogene TRBV3-2) to TRBJ2-1, with 7 positions matching TRBD2. From germline, CDR1 is LGHDT and CDR2 YNNKEL (reference sequence). The CDR3 spans 14 residues. The junction had 6 bases not matched to a gene; V was cut back by 4 bases and J by 6 bases.

The DNA of the CDR3 is TGTGCCAGCAGCTTATTAGCGGGGGCCACCTACAATGAGCAGTTCTTC. This sequence encodes CASSLLAGATYNEQFF. This sequence joins TRBV11-3 and TRBJ2-1; TRBD2 matches at 9 bases. J was trimmed by 2 bases and V by 2 bases; bases with no gene match: 4. This CDR3 has 16 amino acids. Germline V gene lookup returns CDR1 SGHNT and CDR2 YENEEA.

The chain recombines TRBV5-4 with TRBJ1-6; TRBD1 matches 7 bases. The CDR3 is made up of 16 amino acids. Losses at the gene ends were 0 bases for V and 8 bases for J; bases not matched to a gene: 8. Germline V gene sequence: CDR1 SGHNT, CDR2 YYREEE (reference sequence). In DNA, the CDR3 is TGTGCCAGCAGCTTGGCCAGGGACAGCTCCTATTCACCCCTCCACTTT. It translates to CASSLARDSSYSPLHF.